The text below deals with one TCR beta chain. What it binds is not known. The sample is drawn from a study of cytomegalovirus exposure and HLA in healthy donors. CDR3 length equals 14 residues. Trimming shortened V by 2 bases and J by 2 bases, and 9 bases separated the two germline ends. CDR1 and CDR2 (germline): MNHEY, SVGAGI. Study-wide results and limits: For most TCR sequences rarity was the rule, although some public TCRs occurred in many donors. Most CMV-associated TCR beta chains were later found to appear HLA-restricted.

Use of 60 Vbeta and 13 Jbeta primers characterized the PCR. Assay: immunoSEQ multiplex PCR; the TCRdb copy retains only in-frame clones and omits some. The table records about 67,000 clones, approximately 75% of them present only once. The V and J genes are TRBV6-5 and TRBJ1-2; D possibly corresponds to TRBD1 (6 bases). Sequencing was carried out using PBMCs. This sequence originates from a man aged 55 to 70 in good health and CMV-seropositive. The CDR3 loop reads CASSYGGLNYGYTF. Written as DNA, the CDR3 is TGTGCCAGCAGTTACGGGGGCCTCAACTATGGCTACACCTTC.